This TCR beta chain was observed in a study of T cell clonotyping in hematopoietic cell transplantation. Some clones are missing from TCRdb's copy, which holds only in-frame ones; the method was immunoSEQ multiplex PCR. The table records 9,000 to 13,000 clones, approximately 80% of them present only once. Losses at the gene ends were 7 bases for V and 0 bases for J; bases not matched to a gene: 12. The CDR3 totals 17 residues. Germline assignment: CDR1 WNHNN and CDR2 SYGVQD (reference sequence). Sequenced here: PBMCs, sampled 30 days after allogeneic stem cell transplant. This sequence originates from a female patient aged 35 to 55 who had an allogeneic stem cell transplant from a related donor, so T cells may come from the graft donor. Some clones in this sample may be carry-over from other donors' samples. The chain links TRBV10-1 to TRBJ2-4, with 7 bases matching TRBD2. As DNA, the CDR3 is TGCGCCAGCACCCCCGGGCGGGAGTTCATAGCCAAAAACATTCAGTACTTC. This encodes CASTPGREFIAKNIQYF.